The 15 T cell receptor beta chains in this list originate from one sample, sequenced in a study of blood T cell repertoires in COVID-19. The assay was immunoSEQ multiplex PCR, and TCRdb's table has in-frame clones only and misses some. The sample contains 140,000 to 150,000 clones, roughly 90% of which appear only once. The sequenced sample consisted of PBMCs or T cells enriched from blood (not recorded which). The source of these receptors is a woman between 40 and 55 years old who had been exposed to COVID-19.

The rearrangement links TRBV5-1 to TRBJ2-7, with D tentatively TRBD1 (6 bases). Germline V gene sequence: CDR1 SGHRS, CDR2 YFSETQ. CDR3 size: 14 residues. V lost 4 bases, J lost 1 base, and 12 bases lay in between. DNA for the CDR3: TGCGCCAGCAGCGACCCAGGGGCGTCCTACGAGCAGTACTTC. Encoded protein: CASSDPGASYEQYF. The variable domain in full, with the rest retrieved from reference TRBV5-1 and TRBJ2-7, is KAGVTQTPRYLIKTRGQQVTLSCSPISGHRSVSWYQQTPGQGLQFLFEYFSETQRNKGNFPGRFSGRQFSNSRSEMNVSTLELGDSALYLCASSDPGASYEQYFGPGTRLTVT.

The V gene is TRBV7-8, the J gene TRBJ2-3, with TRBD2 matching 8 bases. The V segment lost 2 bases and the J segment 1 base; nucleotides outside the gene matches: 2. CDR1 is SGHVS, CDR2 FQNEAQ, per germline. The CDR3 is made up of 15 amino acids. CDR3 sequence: CASSLNGRGTDTQYF. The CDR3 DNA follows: TGTGCCAGCAGCTTAAACGGGAGGGGCACAGATACGCAGTATTTT. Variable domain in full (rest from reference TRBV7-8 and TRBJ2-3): GAGVSQSPRYKVAKRGQDVALRCDPISGHVSLFWYQQALGQGPEFLTYFQNEAQLDKSGLPSDRFFAERPEGSVSTLKIQRTQQEDSAVYLCASSLNGRGTDTQYFGPGTRLTVL.

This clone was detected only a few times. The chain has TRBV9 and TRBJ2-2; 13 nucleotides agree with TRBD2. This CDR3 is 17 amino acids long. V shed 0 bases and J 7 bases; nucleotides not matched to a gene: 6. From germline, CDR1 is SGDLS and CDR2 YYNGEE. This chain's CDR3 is CASSVGTSGRFIGELFF. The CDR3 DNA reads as TGTGCCAGCAGCGTAGGGACTAGCGGGAGATTCATCGGGGAGCTGTTTTTT.

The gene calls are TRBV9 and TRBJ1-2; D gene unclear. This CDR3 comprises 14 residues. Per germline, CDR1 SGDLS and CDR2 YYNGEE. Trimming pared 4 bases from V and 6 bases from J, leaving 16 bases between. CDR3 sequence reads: CASSPGMTLDGYTF. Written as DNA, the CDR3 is TGTGCCAGCAGCCCAGGAATGACGTTGGATGGCTACACCTTC.

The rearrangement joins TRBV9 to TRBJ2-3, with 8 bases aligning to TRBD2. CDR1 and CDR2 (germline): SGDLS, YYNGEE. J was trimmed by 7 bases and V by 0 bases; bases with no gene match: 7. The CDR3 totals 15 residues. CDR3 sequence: CASSVVIGGANTQYF. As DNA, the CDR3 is TGTGCCAGCAGCGTAGTCATCGGGGGGGCGAATACGCAGTATTTT.

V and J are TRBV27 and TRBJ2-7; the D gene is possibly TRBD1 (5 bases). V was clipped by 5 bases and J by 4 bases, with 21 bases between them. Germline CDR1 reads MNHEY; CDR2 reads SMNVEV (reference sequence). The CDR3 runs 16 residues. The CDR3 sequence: CASSHTTANPFYEQYF. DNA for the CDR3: TGTGCCAGCAGTCATACGACAGCGAACCCTTTTTACGAGCAGTACTTC.

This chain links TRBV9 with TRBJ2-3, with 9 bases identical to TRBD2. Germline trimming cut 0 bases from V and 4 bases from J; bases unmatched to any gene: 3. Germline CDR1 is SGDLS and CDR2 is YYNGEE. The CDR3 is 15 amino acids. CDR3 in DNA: TGTGCCAGCAGCGTAGTTAGCGGGAGCCCAGATACGCAGTATTTT. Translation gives CASSVVSGSPDTQYF.

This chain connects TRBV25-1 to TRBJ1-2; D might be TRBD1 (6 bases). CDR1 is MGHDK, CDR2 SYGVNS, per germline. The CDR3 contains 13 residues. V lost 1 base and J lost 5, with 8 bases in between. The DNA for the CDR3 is TGTGCCAGCAGTGAATGGGGGCAGTATGGCTACACCTTC. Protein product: CASSEWGQYGYTF.

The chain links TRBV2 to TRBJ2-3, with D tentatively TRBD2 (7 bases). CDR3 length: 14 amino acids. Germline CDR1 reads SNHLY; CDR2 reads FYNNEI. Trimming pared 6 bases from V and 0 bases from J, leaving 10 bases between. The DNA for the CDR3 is TGTGCCAGCAGGGGGGGGGCTAGCACAGATACGCAGTATTTT. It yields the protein CASRGGASTDTQYF.

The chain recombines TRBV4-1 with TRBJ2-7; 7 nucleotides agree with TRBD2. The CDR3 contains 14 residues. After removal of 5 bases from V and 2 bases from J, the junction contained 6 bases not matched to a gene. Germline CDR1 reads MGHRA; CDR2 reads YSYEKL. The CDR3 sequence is CASSTGGLAYEQYF. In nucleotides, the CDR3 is TGCGCCAGCAGCACCGGGGGGTTAGCCTACGAGCAGTACTTC.

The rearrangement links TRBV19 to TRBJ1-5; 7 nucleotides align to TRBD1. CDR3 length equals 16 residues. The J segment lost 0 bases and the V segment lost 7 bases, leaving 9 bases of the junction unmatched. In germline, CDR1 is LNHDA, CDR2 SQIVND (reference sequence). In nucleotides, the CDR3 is TGTGCCAGTACCTCGACAGGGTTCGATAGCAATCAGCCCCAGCATTTT. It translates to CASTSTGFDSNQPQHF.

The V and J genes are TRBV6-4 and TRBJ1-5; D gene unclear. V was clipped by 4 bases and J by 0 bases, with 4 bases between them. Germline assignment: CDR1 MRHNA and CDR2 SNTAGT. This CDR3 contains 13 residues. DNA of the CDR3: TGTGCCAGCAGTGCGTATAGCAATCAGCCCCAGCATTTT. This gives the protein CASSAYSNQPQHF.

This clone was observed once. CDR3 sequence (DNA): TGTGCCAGCAGCCCCCCTATGACCTACGAGCAGTACTTC. Amino acids: CASSPPMTYEQYF. The chain uses TRBV4-2 and TRBJ2-7, with no clear D. Germline CDR1 reads LGHNA; CDR2 reads YNFKEQ. The V gene lost 4 bases and the J gene lost 2 bases, with 9 bases spanning the gap. The CDR3 consists of 13 residues.

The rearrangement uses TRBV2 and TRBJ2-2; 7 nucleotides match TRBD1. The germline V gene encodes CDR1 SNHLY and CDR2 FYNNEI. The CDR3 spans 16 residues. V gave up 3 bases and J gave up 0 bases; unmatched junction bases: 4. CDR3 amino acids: CASSEGDRANTGELFF. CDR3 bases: TGTGCCAGCAGTGAGGGAGACAGGGCGAACACCGGGGAGCTGTTTTTT.

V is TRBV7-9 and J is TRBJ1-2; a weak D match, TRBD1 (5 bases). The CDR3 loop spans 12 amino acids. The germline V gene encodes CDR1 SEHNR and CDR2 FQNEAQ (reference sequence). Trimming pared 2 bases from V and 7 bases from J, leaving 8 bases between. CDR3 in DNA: TGTGCCAGCAGCTTAAGTCAGGGTGGCTACACCTTC. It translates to CASSLSQGGYTF.